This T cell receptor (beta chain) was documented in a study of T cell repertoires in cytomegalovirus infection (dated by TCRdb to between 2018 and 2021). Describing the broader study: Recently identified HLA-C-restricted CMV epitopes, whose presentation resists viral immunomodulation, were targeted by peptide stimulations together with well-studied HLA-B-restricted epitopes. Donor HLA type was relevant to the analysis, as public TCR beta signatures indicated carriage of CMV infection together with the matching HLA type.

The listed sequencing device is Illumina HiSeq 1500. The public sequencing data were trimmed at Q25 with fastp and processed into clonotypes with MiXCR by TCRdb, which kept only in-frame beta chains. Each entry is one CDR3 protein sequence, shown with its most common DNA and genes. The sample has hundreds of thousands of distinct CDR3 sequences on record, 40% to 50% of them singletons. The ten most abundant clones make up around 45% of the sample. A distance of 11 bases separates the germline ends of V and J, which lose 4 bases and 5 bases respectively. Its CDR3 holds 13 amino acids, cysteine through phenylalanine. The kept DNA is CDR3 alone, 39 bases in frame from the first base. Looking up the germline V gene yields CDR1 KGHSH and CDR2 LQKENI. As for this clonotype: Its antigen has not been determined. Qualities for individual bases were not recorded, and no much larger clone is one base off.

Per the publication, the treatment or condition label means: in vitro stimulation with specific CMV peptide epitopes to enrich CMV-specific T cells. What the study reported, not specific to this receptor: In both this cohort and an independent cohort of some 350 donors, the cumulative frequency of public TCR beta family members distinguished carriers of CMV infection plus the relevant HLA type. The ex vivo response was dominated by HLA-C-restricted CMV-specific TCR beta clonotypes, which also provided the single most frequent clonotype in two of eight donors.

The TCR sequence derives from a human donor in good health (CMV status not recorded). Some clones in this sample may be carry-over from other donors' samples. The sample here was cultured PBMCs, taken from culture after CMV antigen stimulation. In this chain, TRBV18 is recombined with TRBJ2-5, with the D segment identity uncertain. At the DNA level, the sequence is TGTGCCAGCTCACAACAGCAAGGGGAGACCCAGTACTTC. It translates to CASSQQQGETQYF.